The source of this T cell receptor (beta chain) is a study of beta chain features in type 1 diabetes. CDR1 and CDR2 (germline): SGDLS, YYNGEE. Trimming took 5 bases from V and 2 from J, leaving 12 bases between them. This CDR3 region has 14 residues. A few counts support this clone. What it recognizes is unknown. Expressed TCRB transcripts were sequenced after all isolated RNA was converted to cDNA. Here immunoSEQ multiplex PCR was the method, and the copy in TCRdb shows in-frame clones only, minus some. The sample carries some 660,000 clones, over 13% recorded once. Study outcomes and limitations: Shortening that was moderate but significant affected the TCRB CDR3s of Type 1 diabetes patients in all four CD4+ subsets.

V is TRBV9 and J is TRBJ2-3; D not resolved. What was sequenced was naive CD4+ T cells from blood. The sequence was collected from a man younger than 35 with type 1 diabetes. CDR3 sequence (DNA): TGTGCCAGCAGTAGGGCAGGCCACACAGATACGCAGTATTTT. This encodes CASSRAGHTDTQYF.